The rows below give T cell receptor beta chains drawn from one sample of a study of CD8 T cells in ankylosing spondylitis. TCRdb fed the 5' RACE reads into MiXCR, producing one record per CDR3 protein. The sample includes 200,000 to 300,000 distinct CDR3 sequences, about 10% of them seen just once. The sequenced material came from blood, either unsorted or a sorted T cell fraction (not recorded which). These receptor sequences come from a male donor with ankylosing spondylitis or in good health (not recorded which). Both conserved end residues are trimmed from each CDR3. A D gene is named only where the DNA matches it firmly. Part of the rows lack a size; the others show once, few, many or a class for expanded clones.

CDR3 protein: SARQMATSGYNEQF; V gene: TRBV20-1; J gene: TRBJ2-1; D gene: TRBD2; clone size: many
CDR3 protein: ASSAERGAYTDTQY; V gene: TRBV5-1; J gene: TRBJ2-3; D gene: TRBD2; clone size: few
CDR3 protein: AWSPPNTGELF; V gene: TRBV30; J gene: TRBJ2-2; D gene: .; clone size: many
CDR3 protein: AISVGSDPNTEAF; V gene: TRBV10-3; J gene: TRBJ1-1; D gene: .; clone size: few
CDR3 protein: ASSLETSGHLYNQPQH; V gene: TRBV12-3/TRBV12-4; J gene: TRBJ1-5; D gene: .; clone size: many
CDR3 protein: SARAVDAGAETQY; V gene: TRBV20-1; J gene: TRBJ2-5; D gene: .; clone size: many
CDR3 protein: ASSFGTDEAF; V gene: TRBV12-3/TRBV12-4; J gene: TRBJ1-1; D gene: .; clone size: many
CDR3 protein: ASSPTTGRNTIY; V gene: TRBV18; J gene: TRBJ1-3; D gene: .; clone size: many
CDR3 protein: ASSQRTGWSTEAF; V gene: TRBV5-6; J gene: TRBJ1-1; D gene: TRBD1; clone size: many
CDR3 protein: ASSGTSGSFSAGANVLT; V gene: TRBV9; J gene: TRBJ2-6; D gene: TRBD2; clone size: many
CDR3 protein: ATSSIWTRGGEQF; V gene: TRBV15; J gene: TRBJ2-1; D gene: .; clone size: few
CDR3 protein: ASSLRSEDYGYT; V gene: TRBV11-3; J gene: TRBJ1-2; D gene: .; clone size: few
CDR3 protein: ASSPDTGRGYEQY; V gene: TRBV5-6; J gene: TRBJ2-7; D gene: .; clone size: .
CDR3 protein: ASFGITDTQY; V gene: TRBV2; J gene: TRBJ2-3; D gene: .; clone size: many
CDR3 protein: ASSLRDRGRPEAF; V gene: TRBV5-5; J gene: TRBJ1-1; D gene: TRBD1; clone size: many
CDR3 protein: ASSYEGTWRSSSYNSPLH; V gene: TRBV6-2/TRBV6-3; J gene: TRBJ1-6; D gene: .; clone size: many
CDR3 protein: SARDPEHSNQPQH; V gene: TRBV20-1; J gene: TRBJ1-5; D gene: .; clone size: many
CDR3 protein: ASSQPDRVNTEAF; V gene: TRBV4-2; J gene: TRBJ1-1; D gene: TRBD1; clone size: many
CDR3 protein: ASSLYAGTEAF; V gene: TRBV28; J gene: TRBJ1-1; D gene: .; clone size: many
CDR3 protein: ASSSPQWVYYT; V gene: TRBV7-2; J gene: TRBJ1-2; D gene: .; clone size: .
CDR3 protein: ASSNTGANSNQPQH; V gene: TRBV12-3/TRBV12-4; J gene: TRBJ1-5; D gene: TRBD1; clone size: many
CDR3 protein: ASSPDWPSGANVLT; V gene: TRBV5-1; J gene: TRBJ2-6; D gene: .; clone size: .
CDR3 protein: TVREDTQY; V gene: TRBV29-1; J gene: TRBJ2-3; D gene: .; clone size: many
CDR3 protein: ASSQDVSGANVLT; V gene: TRBV4-2; J gene: TRBJ2-6; D gene: .; clone size: many
CDR3 protein: ASSLGTGASGQF; V gene: TRBV12-3/TRBV12-4; J gene: TRBJ2-1; D gene: TRBD1; clone size: many
CDR3 protein: ASSRDQKETQY; V gene: TRBV5-1; J gene: TRBJ2-5; D gene: .; clone size: many
CDR3 protein: ASSPGTGGNNSPLH; V gene: TRBV5-1; J gene: TRBJ1-6; D gene: TRBD1; clone size: many
CDR3 protein: SARLAGGGHEQF; V gene: TRBV20-1; J gene: TRBJ2-1; D gene: TRBD2; clone size: many
CDR3 protein: SARWGRETQY; V gene: TRBV20-1; J gene: TRBJ2-5; D gene: .; clone size: many
CDR3 protein: SVGVGDSYNEQF; V gene: TRBV29-1; J gene: TRBJ2-1; D gene: .; clone size: many
CDR3 protein: AISASAGNTIY; V gene: TRBV10-3; J gene: TRBJ1-3; D gene: .; clone size: many
CDR3 protein: ASSLGNLNTEAF; V gene: TRBV7-9; J gene: TRBJ1-1; D gene: .; clone size: many
CDR3 protein: SARGGGSKNIQY; V gene: TRBV20-1; J gene: TRBJ2-4; D gene: TRBD2; clone size: many
CDR3 protein: ATSRGVNTEAF; V gene: TRBV15; J gene: TRBJ1-1; D gene: .; clone size: many
CDR3 protein: ASSTGTARYEQY; V gene: TRBV6-1; J gene: TRBJ2-7; D gene: TRBD1; clone size: .
CDR3 protein: ASSSPTGSSSGNTIY; V gene: TRBV6-5; J gene: TRBJ1-3; D gene: .; clone size: many
CDR3 protein: SALTGGAETQY; V gene: TRBV20-1; J gene: TRBJ2-5; D gene: TRBD1; clone size: many
CDR3 protein: ASSISFNTGELF; V gene: TRBV19; J gene: TRBJ2-2; D gene: .; clone size: .
CDR3 protein: AWSVGFRTEANYGYT; V gene: TRBV30; J gene: TRBJ1-2; D gene: .; clone size: .
CDR3 protein: ASSVDLNLGQGLY; V gene: TRBV9; J gene: TRBJ2-7; D gene: TRBD1; clone size: many
CDR3 protein: ASSKPGQGPYEQY; V gene: TRBV27; J gene: TRBJ2-7; D gene: TRBD1; clone size: many